These T cell receptor beta chains were read from a single sample in a study of T cells in Graves' hyperthyroidism and ophthalmopathy. TCRdb reanalysed the multiplex PCR reads using MiXCR and keeps one entry per CDR3 protein. The data contain nearly 750,000 distinct CDR3 sequences, around a third of them seen just once; the ten biggest clones take up roughly 31%. The material sequenced was blood. Receptor source: a woman in her 40s with Graves' hyperthyroidism. Each CDR3 is given with its conserved first and last residue. The D gene is left open where the match is weak. Clone size is shown for a subset of rows, as once, few, many or a class of expanded clone.

J gene,clone size,V gene,D gene,CDR3 DNA,CDR3 protein
TRBJ1-2,few,TRBV6-2/TRBV6-3,NA,TGTGCCAGCAGTCGGGGGGACAAGGCTTACTATGGCTACACCTTC,CASSRGDKAYYGYTF
TRBJ2-5,NA,TRBV7-3,TRBD2,TGTACCAGCAGCTGGGGACTAGCGGGGGGGCCGGAGACCCAGTACTTC,CTSSWGLAGGPETQYF
TRBJ2-7,few,TRBV6-1,NA,TGTGCCAGCAGTGAATGGTTGGCAGGGAGCTCCTACGAGCAGTACTTC,CASSEWLAGSSYEQYF
TRBJ1-2,NA,TRBV9,NA,TGTGCCAGCAGCCCAAACCCCGACCACTATGGCTACACCTTC,CASSPNPDHYGYTF
TRBJ1-5,many,TRBV5-8,NA,TGTGCCAGCAGCTTGGGGCAGGGACAGCCCCAGCATTTT,CASSLGQGQPQHF
TRBJ2-7,NA,TRBV7-8,NA,TGTGCCAGCAGCCACGAGAAGGGGGCGGGGGAGCAGTACTTC,CASSHEKGAGEQYF
TRBJ1-5,few,TRBV20-1,NA,TGCAGTGCTAGAGATGGGGACACCTATAGCAATCAGCCCCAGCATTTT,CSARDGDTYSNQPQHF
TRBJ2-5,few,TRBV10-3,TRBD1,TGTGCCACTCGATCCAGGGGGATTCAAGAGACCCAGTACTTC,CATRSRGIQETQYF
TRBJ2-5,NA,TRBV10-1,TRBD2,TGCGCCAGCAGTGAGTCCGGACTAGCGGCTCAAGAGACCCAGTACTTC,CASSESGLAAQETQYF
TRBJ2-7,few,TRBV12-3/TRBV12-4,NA,TGTGCCAGCAGTCTAATGGCAGGTAGCTCCTACGAGCAGTACTTC,CASSLMAGSSYEQYF
TRBJ2-7,NA,TRBV2,TRBD1,TGTGCCAGCACTCCGAAGGGGGGACAGGTTCGCCACGAGCAGTACTTC,CASTPKGGQVRHEQYF
TRBJ1-5,few,TRBV9,NA,TGTGCCAGCAGTCGTTCGGGGGGTAGCAATCAGCCCCAGCATTTT,CASSRSGGSNQPQHF
TRBJ2-2,NA,TRBV5-1,TRBD1,TGCGCCAGCAGCCAAGCGGGACAGGGGTACACCGGGGAGCTGTTTTTT,CASSQAGQGYTGELFF
TRBJ1-1,many,TRBV7-2,TRBD1,TGTGCCAGCACCTCCCGGGTGACAGGGAGCACTGAAGCTTTCTTT,CASTSRVTGSTEAFF
TRBJ2-5,NA,TRBV27,TRBD2,TGTGCCAGCAGTTACGGCGGACTAGCGGGACTCCAAGAGACCCAGTACTTC,CASSYGGLAGLQETQYF
TRBJ2-5,few,TRBV7-2,NA,TGTGCCAGCAGCTTAGCCCCAATCCAAGAGGCCCAGTACTTC,CASSLAPIQEAQYF
TRBJ1-5,NA,TRBV6-1,NA,TGTGCCAGCACCCCCGGGCCTCTAGTGCCCCGGCATTTT,CASTPGPLVPRHF
TRBJ1-2,few,TRBV27,NA,TGTGCCAGCAGTTTAATTAGGGGAGATGGCTACACCTTC,CASSLIRGDGYTF
TRBJ1-1,many,TRBV10-1,NA,TGCGCCAGCAAACGAGAGTCGGGCACTGAAGCTTTCTTT,CASKRESGTEAFF
TRBJ2-7,many,TRBV10-2,NA,TGCGCCAGCAGTGAAGGGGGAGGGATCTACGAGCAGTACTTC,CASSEGGGIYEQYF
TRBJ1-3,NA,TRBV19,NA,TGTGCCAGCAGTTTCTCACACTCTGGAAACACCATATATTTT,CASSFSHSGNTIYF
TRBJ1-5,many,TRBV7-2,NA,TGTGCCAGCAGCTTAGAGGGGACGCGCAATCAGCCCCAGCATTTT,CASSLEGTRNQPQHF
TRBJ1-1,NA,TRBV29-1,NA,TGCAGCGCCCGTAAAGGGGACGCTGGGAACACTGAAGCTTTCTTT,CSARKGDAGNTEAFF
TRBJ2-7,few,TRBV20-1,NA,TGCAGTGCAATAAAAGACACCGCCTACGAGCAGTACTTC,CSAIKDTAYEQYF
TRBJ2-7,NA,TRBV29-1,NA,TGCAGCCACGGGACCTCCTACGAGCAGTACTTC,CSHGTSYEQYF
TRBJ2-1,NA,TRBV7-9,TRBD2,TGTGCCAGCAGCCCGACTAGCGTTGAGCAGTTCTTC,CASSPTSVEQFF
TRBJ1-1,NA,TRBV9,NA,TGTGCCAGCAGCGAGCTAGCGGGGACTGAAGCTTTCTTT,CASSELAGTEAFF
TRBJ1-2,many,TRBV12-3/TRBV12-4,NA,TGTGCCAGCAGCCGCGGGGGGGCCCAGTCCTTCTACACCTTC,CASSRGGAQSFYTF
TRBJ1-3,many,TRBV7-6,TRBD1,TGTGCCAGCAGCGCGGGGGCCGAGACAGGGAGCTCTGGAAACACCATATATTTT,CASSAGAETGSSGNTIYF
TRBJ2-7,NA,TRBV7-9,TRBD1,TGTGCCAGCAGCTTTGGTCCCGGACAGGGGTCCTACGAGCAGTACTTC,CASSFGPGQGSYEQYF
TRBJ2-5,few,TRBV7-9,TRBD2,TGTGCCAGCAGTTCACGACTAGCGGGGAATCTCCAAGAGACCCAGTACTTC,CASSSRLAGNLQETQYF
TRBJ1-5,NA,TRBV5-4,NA,TGTTCCGGAAAGCTGGGACGTCGCAATCAGCCCCAGCATTTT,CSGKLGRRNQPQHF
TRBJ2-5,few,TRBV5-1,NA,TGCGCCAGCAGCAGGACCGGGAGCGGGTTAGAGACCCAGTACTTC,CASSRTGSGLETQYF
TRBJ2-7,NA,TRBV7-9,TRBD2,TGTGCCAGCAGCCCGACTCGCGGGAGTGAGCAGTACTTC,CASSPTRGSEQYF
TRBJ1-1,NA,TRBV7-2,NA,TGTGCCAGCAGCCCGCTACAGGGAACGAACACTGAAGCTTTCTTT,CASSPLQGTNTEAFF
TRBJ2-6,NA,TRBV29-1,NA,TGCAGTTTCGGACGAAGGGGCTCTGGGGCCAACGTCCTGACTTTC,CSFGRRGSGANVLTF
TRBJ2-7,once,TRBV7-2,NA,TGTGCCAGCACCTCGGGACTCCTCTACGAGCAGTACTTC,CASTSGLLYEQYF
TRBJ2-5,many,TRBV7-2,NA,TGTGCCAGCAGTCTTGGGACTCTAGGTACCGGCCAAGAGACCCAGTACTTC,CASSLGTLGTGQETQYF
TRBJ2-2,NA,TRBV19,NA,TGTGCCAGTACCCCCGAAGCTAGCTTCGGGGAGCTGTTTTTT,CASTPEASFGELFF
TRBJ2-3,NA,TRBV10-3,TRBD1,TGTGCCATCAGCCTTACAGGGGGCGCCTACGCAGATACGCAGTATTTT,CAISLTGGAYADTQYF
TRBJ1-1,many,TRBV10-3,NA,TGTGCCATCAGCGAGAGATTTCAGGGGCAAGGCACTGAAGCTTTCTTT,CAISERFQGQGTEAFF
TRBJ2-7,many,TRBV7-9,NA,TGTGCCAGCAGCTTCGGAAGGGCATGGGGCTACGAGCAGTACTTC,CASSFGRAWGYEQYF
TRBJ1-2,many,TRBV11-2,NA,TGTGCCAGCAGCTTAGGTGTCCGTGGCTACACCTTC,CASSLGVRGYTF
TRBJ2-7,NA,TRBV29-1,TRBD1,TGCAGCGTTGTAGGGACAGGGCACTACGAGCAGTACTTC,CSVVGTGHYEQYF
TRBJ2-2,few,TRBV6-2/TRBV6-3,NA,TGTGCCAGCACCCCCGGGAAGGGAGGAAGGACCGGGGAGCTGTTTTTT,CASTPGKGGRTGELFF
TRBJ2-7,many,TRBV19,TRBD2,TGTGCCAGTAGTGGGCCGGGGGGCTACGAGCAGTACTTC,CASSGPGGYEQYF